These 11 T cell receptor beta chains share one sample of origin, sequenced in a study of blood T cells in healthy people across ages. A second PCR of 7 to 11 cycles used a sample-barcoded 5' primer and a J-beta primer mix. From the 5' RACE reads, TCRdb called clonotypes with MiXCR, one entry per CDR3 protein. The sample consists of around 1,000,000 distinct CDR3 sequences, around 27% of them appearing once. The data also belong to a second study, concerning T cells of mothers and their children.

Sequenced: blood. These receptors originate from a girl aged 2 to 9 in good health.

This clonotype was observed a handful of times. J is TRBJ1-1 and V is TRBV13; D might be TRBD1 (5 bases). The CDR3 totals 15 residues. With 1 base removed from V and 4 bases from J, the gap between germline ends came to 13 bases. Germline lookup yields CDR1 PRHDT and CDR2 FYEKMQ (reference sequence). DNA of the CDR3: TGTGCCAGCAGCTTAGATGTGGGGCAGGTCACTGAAGCTTTCTTT. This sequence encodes CASSLDVGQVTEAFF.

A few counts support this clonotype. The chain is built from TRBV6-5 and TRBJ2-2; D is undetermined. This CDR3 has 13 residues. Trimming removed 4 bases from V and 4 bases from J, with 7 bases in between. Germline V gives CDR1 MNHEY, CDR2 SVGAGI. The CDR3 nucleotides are TGTGCCAGCAGTTTTTTGGCCACCGGGGAGCTGTTTTTT. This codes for CASSFLATGELFF.

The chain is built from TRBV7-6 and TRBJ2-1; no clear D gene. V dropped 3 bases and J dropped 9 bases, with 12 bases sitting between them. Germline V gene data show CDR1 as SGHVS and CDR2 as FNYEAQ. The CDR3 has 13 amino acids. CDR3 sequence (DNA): TGTGCCAGCAGCTTTCGCAGGTCGGGTGAGCAGTTCTTC. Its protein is CASSFRRSGEQFF.

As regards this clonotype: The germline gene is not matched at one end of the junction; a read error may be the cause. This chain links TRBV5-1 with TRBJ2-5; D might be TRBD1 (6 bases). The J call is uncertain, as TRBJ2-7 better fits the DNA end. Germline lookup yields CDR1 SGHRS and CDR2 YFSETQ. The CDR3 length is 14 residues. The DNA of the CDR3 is TGCGCCGGCAGTCCACCGGGACACAACTACGAGCAGTACTTC. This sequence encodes CAGSPPGHNYEQYF.

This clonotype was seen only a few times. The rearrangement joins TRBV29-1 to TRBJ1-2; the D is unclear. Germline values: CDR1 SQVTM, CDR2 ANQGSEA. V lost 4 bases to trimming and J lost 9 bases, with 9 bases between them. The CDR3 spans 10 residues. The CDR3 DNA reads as TGCAGCGTTGGGGTAGAAAGCTACACCTTC. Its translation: CSVGVESYTF.

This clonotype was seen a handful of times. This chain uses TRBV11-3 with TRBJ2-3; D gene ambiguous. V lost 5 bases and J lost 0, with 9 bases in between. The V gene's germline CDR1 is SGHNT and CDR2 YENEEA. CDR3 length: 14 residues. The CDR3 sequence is CASSPGSSTDTQYF. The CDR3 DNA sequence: TGTGCCAGCAGCCCTGGATCTAGCACAGATACGCAGTATTTT.

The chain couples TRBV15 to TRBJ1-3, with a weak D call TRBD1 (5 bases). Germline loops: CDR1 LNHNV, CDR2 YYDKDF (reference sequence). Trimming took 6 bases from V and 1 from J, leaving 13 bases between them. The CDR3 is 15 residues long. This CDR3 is CATSRGRQSGNTIYF. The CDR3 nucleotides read TGTGCCACCAGTCGGGGCAGACAGTCTGGAAACACCATATATTTT.

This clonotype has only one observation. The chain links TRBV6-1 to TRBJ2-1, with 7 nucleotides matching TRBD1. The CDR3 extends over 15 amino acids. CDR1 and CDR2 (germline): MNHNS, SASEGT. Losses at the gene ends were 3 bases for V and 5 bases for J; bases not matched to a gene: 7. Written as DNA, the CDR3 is TGTGCCAGCAGTGACAGGGGGTTCAGCCACAATGAGCAGTTCTTC. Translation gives CASSDRGFSHNEQFF.

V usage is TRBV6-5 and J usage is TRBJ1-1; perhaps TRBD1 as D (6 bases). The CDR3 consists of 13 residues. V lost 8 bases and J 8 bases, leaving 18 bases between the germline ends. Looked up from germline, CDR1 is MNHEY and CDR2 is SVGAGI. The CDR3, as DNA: TGTGCCAGCGGCCCAGGATGGACAGAAGAAGCTTTCTTT. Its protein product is CASGPGWTEEAFF.

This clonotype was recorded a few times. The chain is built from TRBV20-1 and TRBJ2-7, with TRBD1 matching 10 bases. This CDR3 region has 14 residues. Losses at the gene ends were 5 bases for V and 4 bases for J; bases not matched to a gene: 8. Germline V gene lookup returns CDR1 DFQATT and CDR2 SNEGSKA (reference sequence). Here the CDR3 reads CSAPRDRGGYEQYF. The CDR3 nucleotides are TGCAGTGCTCCCCGGGACAGGGGAGGGTACGAGCAGTACTTC.

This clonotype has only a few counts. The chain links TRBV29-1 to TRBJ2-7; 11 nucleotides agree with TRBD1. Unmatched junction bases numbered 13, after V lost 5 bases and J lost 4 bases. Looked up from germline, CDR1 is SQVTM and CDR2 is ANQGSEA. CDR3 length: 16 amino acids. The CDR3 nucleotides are TGCAGCGTTTCGGACAGGGGGCTGGTGGGAGGTTACGAGCAGTACTTC. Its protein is CSVSDRGLVGGYEQYF.